These 21 T cell receptor beta chains share one sample of origin, sequenced in a study of response to subunit inactivated influenza vaccine. One entry per CDR3 protein, called by TCRdb with MiXCR from the RT-PCR reads. The sample has roughly 790,000 distinct CDR3 sequences, 21% seen once; the top ten hold more than 8.5%. The sequencing here drew on PBMCs from blood, taken 4 to 6 days after vaccination. The receptors stem from a man in his fifties or sixties who received an inactivated influenza vaccine.

The CDR3, as DNA: TGTGCCAGCAGCTCCGGCGACAGGAGTTCCTACAATGAGCAGTTCTTC. Protein sequence: CASSSGDRSSYNEQFF. V usage is TRBV7-9 and J usage is TRBJ2-1; D possibly corresponds to TRBD1 (6 bases). The CDR3 spans 16 residues. Trimming stripped 4 bases from V and 1 base from J, with 14 bases between. Germline V lookup: CDR1 SEHNR, CDR2 FQNEAQ (reference sequence).

This clonotype was seen more than once but under ten times. The V call is TRBV29-1, the J call TRBJ2-2; maybe TRBD2 (7 bases). The CDR3 is 14 amino acids. Trimming left V 4 bases short and J 4 bases short, with 13 bases between. Germline CDR1 reads SQVTM; CDR2 reads ANQGSEA. The CDR3 coding sequence is TGCAGCGTTGGTGCGGGGGCAGGCACCGGGGAGCTGTTTTTT. Translation: CSVGAGAGTGELFF.

The V and J genes are TRBV20-1 and TRBJ1-1; D might be TRBD1 (6 bases). V lost 3 bases, J lost 4 bases, and 15 bases lay in between. Germline V gene data show CDR1 as DFQATT and CDR2 as SNEGSKA (reference sequence). This CDR3 contains 14 residues. The chain's CDR3 is CSASVEGDITEAFF. Here the CDR3 DNA reads TGCAGTGCTAGTGTTGAGGGGGATATCACTGAAGCTTTCTTT.

The V call is TRBV3-1, the J call TRBJ1-6; 8 positions match TRBD1. The CDR3 runs to 15 residues. CDR1 LGHDT and CDR2 YNNKEL come from the germline V gene (reference sequence). V dropped 0 bases and J dropped 7; count of bases not matched to a gene: 2. CDR3 sequence: CASSQEDRVNSPLHF. The DNA of the CDR3 is TGTGCCAGCAGCCAAGAGGACAGGGTAAATTCACCCCTCCACTTT.

This clonotype was observed a few times. This chain's CDR3 is CASSLGTSGGVYNEQFF. In DNA form, the CDR3 reads TGTGCCAGCAGTTTAGGGACTAGCGGGGGAGTCTACAATGAGCAGTTCTTC. The chain carries TRBV12-3 or TRBV12-4 and TRBJ2-1, with 13 bases that match TRBD2. V was pared by 1 base and J by 3 bases, with 3 bases of the junction left unmatched. The CDR3 covers 17 residues.

This clonotype was found many times. This chain connects TRBV9 to TRBJ2-1; 12 bases line up with TRBD1. The CDR3 is 15 amino acids. After removal of 3 bases from V and 4 bases from J, the junction contained 2 bases not matched to a gene. Looked up from germline, CDR1 is SGDLS and CDR2 is YYNGEE. The CDR3: CASSEGQGAYNEQFF. The CDR3 DNA follows: TGTGCCAGCAGCGAGGGACAGGGGGCATACAATGAGCAGTTCTTC.

This chain links TRBV21-1 with TRBJ2-7; the DNA was not compared with TRBD1, the D call given in the table. TRBV21-1 is a pseudogene. The CDR3 runs to 14 residues. CDR3 protein: CASSKPGETYEQYF. Written as DNA, the CDR3 is TGTGCCAGCAGCAAACCAGGGGAAACCTACGAGCAGTACTTC.

A few counts support this clonotype. This chain uses TRBV4-3 with TRBJ2-7; D gene unclear. Trimming cost V 0 bases and J 2 bases, with 5 bases left between them. Germline CDR1 and CDR2: LGHNA and YSLEER. The CDR3 is 13 residues long. CDR3 bases: TGCGCCAGCAGCCAAGAGTCTGCCTACGAGCAGTACTTC. Translation gives CASSQESAYEQYF.

A remark on this clonotype: One base away lies a much larger clone, so this may be a sequencing read error. The chain uses TRBV7-2 and TRBJ1-6; the D gene is possibly TRBD1 (6 bases). The CDR3 runs 16 residues. Germline lookup yields CDR1 SGHTA and CDR2 FQGNSA. The V gene lost 5 bases and the J gene lost 5 bases, with 16 bases spanning the gap. CDR3 amino acids: CASSIVGGGNNSPLHF. CDR3 DNA sequence: TGTGCCAGCAGCATAGTCGGAGGGGGGAATAATTCACCCCTCCACTTT.

This chain uses TRBV20-1 with TRBJ2-5; 10 positions agree with TRBD2. The CDR3 length is 20 residues. Germline lookup yields CDR1 DFQATT and CDR2 SNEGSKA (reference sequence). Trimming cost V 0 bases and J 2 bases; bases outside gene matches: 18. CDR3 sequence (DNA): TGCAGTGCTAGAGATCGGTGGGCTAGCGGGAGTTCAGTCAATCAAGAGACCCAGTACTTC. Its protein is CSARDRWASGSSVNQETQYF.

This chain uses TRBV7-9 with TRBJ2-3, with D perhaps given as TRBD1 or TRBD2 (5 bases each). Trimming took off 5 bases at V and 5 bases at J, with 8 bases between the two ends. CDR1 and CDR2 from the germline V gene are SEHNR and FQNEAQ (reference sequence). There are 12 residues in the CDR3. The DNA of the CDR3 is TGTGCCAGCAGCGACAGCGGAGATACGCAGTATTTT. Protein sequence: CASSDSGDTQYF.

The V gene is TRBV6-1, the J gene TRBJ1-6, with D possibly being TRBD1 (6 bases). The CDR3 is 14 amino acids. Trimming pared 4 bases from V and 7 bases from J, leaving 11 bases between. The V gene's germline CDR1 is MNHNS and CDR2 SASEGT. The CDR3 DNA follows: TGTGCCAGCAGTGCAGGGGTTGAAAATTCACCCCTCCACTTT. Protein: CASSAGVENSPLHF.

This clonotype appeared a few times. The chain links TRBV7-2 to TRBJ2-5, with 9 bases that match TRBD1. Trimming cost V 7 bases and J 2 bases; bases outside gene matches: 5. This CDR3 has 14 amino acids. Germline lookup yields CDR1 SGHTA and CDR2 FQGNSA. The CDR3 is CASTRDRAQETQYF. The CDR3 coding sequence is TGTGCCAGCACCCGGGACAGGGCACAAGAGACCCAGTACTTC.

CDR3 sequence: CASSLAKAGETQYF. For the CDR3, the DNA is TGCGCCAGCAGCTTGGCCAAGGCCGGAGAGACCCAGTACTTC. The chain carries TRBV5-1 and TRBJ2-5; D is unclear. This CDR3 has 14 amino acids. CDR1 is SGHRS and CDR2 is YFSETQ in the germline V gene. The V end was cut by 0 bases, the J end by 4 bases, with 10 bases between.

This clonotype was detected a few times. The CDR3 nucleotides are TGCGCCAGCACCCCAACGGTAGGGGGGAGCTCCTACGAGCAGTACTTC. It codes for CASTPTVGGSSYEQYF. The chain employs TRBV10-2 and TRBJ2-7, with D tentatively TRBD1 or TRBD2 (6 bases each). The CDR3 runs to 16 residues. Trimming stripped 7 bases from V and 0 bases from J, with 19 bases between. Germline CDR1 WSHSY, CDR2 SAAADI.

The chain uses TRBV7-8 and TRBJ2-7; a possible D gene is TRBD1 (5 bases). Trimming took off 5 bases at V and 0 bases at J, with 14 bases between the two ends. CDR1 and CDR2 from the germline V gene are SGHVS and FQNEAQ. The CDR3 is 15 amino acids. The CDR3 region has the DNA TGTGCCAGCAGCGGGCGACAGCATGCCTCCTACGAGCAGTACTTC. Amino acid sequence: CASSGRQHASYEQYF.

This chain links TRBV20-1 with TRBJ2-7, with 7 positions matching TRBD1. This CDR3 has 13 amino acids. Trimming took 5 bases from V and 2 from J; bases not matched to a gene: 6. Germline V CDR1 and CDR2: DFQATT, SNEGSKA (reference sequence). This CDR3 reads CSALGQDPYEQYF. For the CDR3, the DNA is TGCAGTGCTCTAGGACAGGATCCCTACGAGCAGTACTTC.

The chain uses TRBV10-3 and TRBJ2-1, with 8 bases identical to TRBD2. The CDR3 covers 12 residues. V shed 10 bases and J 8 bases; nucleotides not matched to a gene: 7. Per the germline V gene, CDR1 is ENHRY and CDR2 is SYGVKD. CDR3: CANGRVGDEQFF. DNA for the CDR3: TGTGCCAACGGGAGGGTCGGAGATGAGCAGTTCTTC.

This clonotype was recorded a few times. This chain joins TRBV5-1 and TRBJ2-7; D call uncertain. Trimming shortened V by 0 bases and J by 0 bases, and 7 bases separated the two germline ends. Germline V gene lookup returns CDR1 SGHRS and CDR2 YFSETQ. This CDR3 contains 14 residues. In DNA, the CDR3 is TGCGCCAGCAGCTTGGACCTGAGCTCCTACGAGCAGTACTTC. Translation gives CASSLDLSSYEQYF. Drawing the rest from reference TRBV5-1 and TRBJ2-7, the complete variable domain is KAGVTQTPRYLIKTRGQQVTLSCSPISGHRSVSWYQQTPGQGLQFLFEYFSETQRNKGNFPGRFSGRQFSNSRSEMNVSTLELGDSALYLCASSLDLSSYEQYFGPGTRLTVT.

The rearrangement links TRBV20-1 to TRBJ2-7, with D maybe TRBD1 (6 bases). Germline-derived CDR1 and CDR2 are DFQATT and SNEGSKA (reference sequence). Trimming pared 1 base from V and 6 bases from J, leaving 16 bases between. The CDR3 is made up of 14 amino acids. The CDR3 DNA sequence: TGCAGTGCTAGAGTTGGCAGGGGTTCGGGCGAGCAGTACTTC. This gives the protein CSARVGRGSGEQYF.

This rearrangement joins TRBV20-1 to TRBJ2-3; D may correspond to TRBD1 or TRBD2 (6 bases each). The germline gives CDR1 DFQATT, CDR2 SNEGSKA (reference sequence). V was pared by 1 base and J by 4 bases, with 9 bases between. The CDR3 spans 13 residues. The CDR3: CSARVGGSDTQYF. The CDR3 bases are TGCAGTGCTAGAGTAGGGGGGTCAGATACGCAGTATTTT.